This TCR beta chain comes out of a study of T cells after yellow fever vaccination. This clonotype was recorded a few times. The antigen is unknown. Findings of the study overall: Contamination of FACS-sorted repertoires by abundant clonotypes from the bulk population could occur. CD4 and CD8 compartments shared a small share of clonotypes, likely from convergent recombination. At 95% to 97% for CD4 and about 87% for CD8, most primary-vaccination clones showed up again after the booster.

TCRdb re-called the 5' RACE reads through MiXCR, storing one row per CDR3 protein. Of a few hundred thousand distinct CDR3 sequences in the sample, 8.7% were seen once. The germline V gene has CDR1 DFQATT and CDR2 SNEGSKA (reference sequence). The CDR3 loop spans 17 amino acids. J gave up 0 bases and V 5 bases, and 12 bases lay outside the gene matches. The clonotype was recovered from a man younger than 35 who received the YFV17D yellow fever vaccine. The sequencing here drew on PBMCs, taken on the day of the first yellow fever vaccination. The chain uses TRBV20-1 and TRBJ2-1; TRBD2 matches at 8 bases. The CDR3 coding sequence is TGCAGTGCTCCCGGGGGGGCGAGGTTCGGCTCCTACAATGAGCAGTTCTTC. Its translation: CSAPGGARFGSYNEQFF.